This TCR beta chain was documented in a study of a mutant IDH1 vaccine in newly diagnosed glioma. Clones were sequenced by immunoSEQ multiplex PCR, and TCRdb holds only the in-frame ones, with some missing. Of about 56,000 clones listed, over 80% are singletons. This sample's time point: week 23, last vaccination. Each vaccine dose was 300 ug of mutant IDH1 20-mer peptide, with topical imiquimod. The germline V gene encodes CDR1 SGHDT and CDR2 YYEEEE. The CDR3 length is 11 residues. Trimming took 0 bases from V and 3 from J, leaving 1 base between them. Study-level findings and limits: Vaccine-induced responses were seen in less than 95% of patients, spanning several MHC alleles.

About this clone itself: Its antigen is unknown.

The chain employs TRBV5-6 and TRBJ2-7; no definite D call. This receptor was taken from a man aged 35 to 55 with glioma. Sequencing used PBMCs, obtained from a glioma patient whose treatment included an IDH1 peptide vaccine. DNA of the CDR3: TGTGCCAGCAGCTTGGACTACGAGCAGTACTTC. Protein sequence: CASSLDYEQYF.